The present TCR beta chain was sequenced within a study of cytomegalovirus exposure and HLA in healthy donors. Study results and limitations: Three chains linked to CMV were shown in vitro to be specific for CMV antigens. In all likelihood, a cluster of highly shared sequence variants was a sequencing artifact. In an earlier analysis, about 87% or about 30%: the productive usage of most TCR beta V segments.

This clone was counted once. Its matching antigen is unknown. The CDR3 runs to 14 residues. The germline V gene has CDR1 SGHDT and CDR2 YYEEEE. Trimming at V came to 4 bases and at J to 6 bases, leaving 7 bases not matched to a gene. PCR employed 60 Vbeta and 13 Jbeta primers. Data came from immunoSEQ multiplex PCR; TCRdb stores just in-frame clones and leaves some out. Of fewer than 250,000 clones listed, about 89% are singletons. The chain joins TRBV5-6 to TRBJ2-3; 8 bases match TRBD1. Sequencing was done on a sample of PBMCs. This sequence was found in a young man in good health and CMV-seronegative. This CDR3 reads CASSLGQDGDTQYF. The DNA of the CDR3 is TGTGCCAGCAGCCTGGGACAGGATGGTGATACGCAGTATTTT.